A single sample gave rise to the 20 T cell receptor beta chains below, sequenced in a study of blood T cell repertoires in COVID-19. Repertoires were generated with immunoSEQ multiplex PCR, while TCRdb's copy carries only in-frame clones and drops some. The table includes about 85,000 clones, roughly four fifths detected once. Sequencing was done on a sample of peripheral blood. The source is a woman of 80 years or more with acute or convalescent COVID-19.

The V and J genes are TRBV2 and TRBJ2-1; D is possibly TRBD2 (7 bases). This CDR3 is built from 13 residues. Looked up from germline, CDR1 is SNHLY and CDR2 is FYNNEI. V lost 8 bases and J lost 7, with 15 bases in between. CDR3 protein: CASGGGLMNEQFF. Here the CDR3 DNA reads TGTGCCAGCGGGGGGGGGCTAATGAATGAGCAGTTCTTC.

This rearrangement joins TRBV7-3 to TRBJ2-5; 8 positions agree with TRBD1. Germline lookup yields CDR1 SGHTA and CDR2 FQGTGA. V lost 4 bases and J lost 2; bases outside the gene matches: 3. The CDR3 covers 14 residues. This chain's CDR3 is CASSSTGGQETQYF. The CDR3 DNA follows: TGTGCCAGCAGCTCAACAGGGGGACAAGAGACCCAGTACTTC.

The V gene is TRBV6-5, the J gene TRBJ2-5; 8 positions match TRBD1. The V gene end was trimmed by 7 bases and the J gene end by 5 bases; junction bases not matched to a gene: 12. Germline lookup yields CDR1 MNHEY and CDR2 SVGAGI. The CDR3 is 15 amino acids. CDR3 sequence: CASTGQGARRETQYF. DNA of the CDR3: TGTGCCAGCACTGGCCAGGGGGCTAGGAGGGAGACCCAGTACTTC.

This chain uses TRBV6-5 with TRBJ1-5; D unresolved. The germline CDR1 and CDR2 sequences are MNHEY and SVGAGI. The CDR3 totals 12 residues. The germline V and J ends were trimmed by 6 bases and 6 bases, with 9 bases remaining between them. The CDR3 region is CASRINPQPQHF. The CDR3 nucleotides read TGTGCCAGCAGAATTAATCCTCAGCCCCAGCATTTT.

DNA of the CDR3: TGTGCCAGCAGTGAATTCCAGGGGAAGGAATCACCCCTCCACTTT. Amino acid sequence: CASSEFQGKESPLHF. The chain joins TRBV25-1 to TRBJ1-6; possibly TRBD1 for D (6 bases). Germline V lookup: CDR1 MGHDK, CDR2 SYGVNS. The V and J ends lost 1 base and 10 bases respectively, with 14 bases between them. CDR3 length: 15 amino acids.

This chain joins TRBV3-1 (or the pseudogene TRBV3-2) and TRBJ2-7; 11 bases align to TRBD2. The CDR3 runs 15 residues. V lost 3 bases, J lost 3 bases, and 4 bases stayed unmatched. CDR1 is LGHDT and CDR2 is YNNKEL in the germline V gene (reference sequence). In nucleotides, the CDR3 is TGTGCCAGCAGCCATAGCGGGGGGGGCTACTACGAGCAGTACTTC. This encodes CASSHSGGGYYEQYF.

This clone occurred a few times. This chain joins TRBV7-2 and TRBJ2-7, with 7 bases aligning to TRBD1. V gave up 5 bases and J gave up 3 bases; unmatched junction bases: 10. CDR3 length equals 15 residues. The germline V gene has CDR1 SGHTA and CDR2 FQGNSA. In nucleotides, the CDR3 is TGTGCCAGCAGCAAAGGGACAGAACTATTCTACGAGCAGTACTTC. Translating gives CASSKGTELFYEQYF.

The genes are TRBV28 and TRBJ2-7; D remains ambiguous. The V end lost 2 bases, the J end lost 4 bases, and 3 bases lay between the germline ends. The germline gives CDR1 MDHEN, CDR2 SYDVKM. This CDR3 is 11 amino acids long. The CDR3: CASSLIYEQYF. The CDR3 DNA sequence: TGTGCCAGCAGTTTAATATACGAGCAGTACTTC.

The chain couples TRBV24-1 to TRBJ2-2, with a tentative D call TRBD1 (6 bases). Per the germline V gene, CDR1 is KGHDR and CDR2 is SFDVKD. V was cut by 7 bases and J by 2 bases, with 7 bases left in between. The length of the CDR3 is 13 residues. CDR3 coding DNA: TGTGCCACCAGGGACAGAAACACCGGGGAGCTGTTTTTT. Translation gives CATRDRNTGELFF.

This rearrangement joins TRBV18 to TRBJ2-7, with 9 bases fitting TRBD1. The V gene's germline CDR1 is KGHSH and CDR2 LQKENI. The CDR3 extends over 14 amino acids. Germline trimming cut 6 bases from V and 6 bases from J; bases unmatched to any gene: 9. CDR3 in DNA: TGTGCCAGCTCCTCCCAGGGACAGGGTTTCGAGCAGTACTTC. The encoded protein is CASSSQGQGFEQYF.

The J gene is TRBJ2-7, the V gene TRBV10-3; 9 bases map to TRBD2. V shed 8 bases and J 4 bases; nucleotides not matched to a gene: 12. CDR1 and CDR2 from the germline V gene are ENHRY and SYGVKD. The CDR3 has 15 residues. CDR3 amino acids: CAIAFPSGKGYEQYF. The CDR3 coding sequence is TGTGCCATCGCCTTCCCTAGCGGGAAAGGGTACGAGCAGTACTTC.

The V and J genes are TRBV6-1 and TRBJ1-2; 9 nucleotides align to TRBD1. The J segment lost 8 bases and the V segment lost 5 bases, leaving 9 bases of the junction unmatched. This CDR3 is built from 14 residues. Germline loops: CDR1 MNHNS, CDR2 SASEGT. The CDR3 spells CASSTGTGSSGYTF. In nucleotides, the CDR3 is TGTGCCAGCAGTACCGGGACAGGGAGTAGCGGCTACACCTTC.

The chain is built from TRBV7-9 and TRBJ1-1; tentative D call: TRBD1 (5 bases). V was trimmed by 3 bases and J by 1 base, leaving 6 bases between them. The CDR3 spans 13 residues. Germline-derived CDR1 and CDR2 are SEHNR and FQNEAQ (reference sequence). The CDR3 here is CASSLGQNTEAFF. DNA for the CDR3: TGTGCCAGCAGCTTGGGGCAGAACACTGAAGCTTTCTTT.

The V gene is TRBV3-1 (or the pseudogene TRBV3-2), the J gene TRBJ2-7; 10 bases are shared with TRBD2. The CDR3 has 15 amino acids. CDR1 is LGHDT and CDR2 is YNNKEL in the germline V gene (reference sequence). J lost 4 bases, V lost 1 base, and 4 bases had no gene match. Written as DNA, the CDR3 is TGTGCCAGCAGCCAAGTAAGCGGGGGGGGTTACGAGCAGTACTTC. Its protein is CASSQVSGGGYEQYF.

The chain combines TRBV27 with TRBJ1-1, with TRBD1 identical over 8 bases. After removal of 3 bases from V and 1 base from J, the junction contained 1 base not matched to a gene. Germline V gene sequence: CDR1 MNHEY, CDR2 SMNVEV (reference sequence). The CDR3 extends over 14 amino acids. The CDR3 spells CASSFGTGNTEAFF. As DNA, the CDR3 is TGTGCCAGCAGTTTTGGGACAGGGAACACTGAAGCTTTCTTT.

The table lists this clone with a few counts. This chain links TRBV27 with TRBJ1-5; no clear D. V lost 3 bases and J 0 bases, leaving 9 bases between the germline ends. From germline, CDR1 is MNHEY and CDR2 SMNVEV (reference sequence). This CDR3 is built from 15 residues. The CDR3 DNA follows: TGTGCCAGCAGTTTGGACGGACTTAGCAATCAGCCCCAGCATTTT. It is translated as CASSLDGLSNQPQHF.

This clone was detected once. The chain uses TRBV19 and TRBJ1-6, with 10 bases that match TRBD1. CDR1 is LNHDA and CDR2 is SQIVND in the germline V gene (reference sequence). This CDR3 is 18 amino acids long. V was pared by 4 bases and J by 0 bases, with 6 bases of the junction left unmatched. The DNA for the CDR3 is TGTGCCAGTAGTACGGACAGGGGGACCCCCTCCTATAATTCACCCCTCCACTTT. The encoded protein is CASSTDRGTPSYNSPLHF.

The chain combines TRBV27 with TRBJ2-7; D might be TRBD1 (5 bases). This CDR3 has 14 residues. Germline loops: CDR1 MNHEY, CDR2 SMNVEV (reference sequence). V lost 5 bases and J 3 bases, leaving 14 bases between the germline ends. The CDR3 loop is CASSGRQGVYEQYF. The CDR3 DNA reads TGTGCCAGCAGTGGCCGGCAGGGTGTCTACGAGCAGTACTTC.

The rearrangement joins TRBV12-3 or TRBV12-4 to TRBJ2-3; possible D gene TRBD2, 6 bases. The CDR3 spans 13 residues. The V and J ends lost 5 bases and 6 bases respectively, with 12 bases between them. The CDR3 nucleotides are TGTGCCAGCAGTGTTAGCGGTACCGATACGCAGTATTTT. This sequence encodes CASSVSGTDTQYF.

The chain combines TRBV27 with TRBJ2-7; perhaps TRBD2 as D (5 bases). In germline, CDR1 is MNHEY, CDR2 SMNVEV (reference sequence). The V end was cut by 6 bases, the J end by 6 bases, with 15 bases between. The CDR3 spans 13 residues. CDR3 sequence: CASSLGVGSEQYF. Here the CDR3 DNA reads TGTGCCAGCAGCCTCGGTGTGGGGAGCGAGCAGTACTTC.